A single sample gave rise to the 28 T cell receptor beta chains below, sequenced in a study of T cell changes during pregnancy in multiple sclerosis. Sequenced by immunoSEQ multiplex PCR; TCRdb stores in-frame clones only, minus some. The sample holds tens of thousands of clones, approximately 92% seen once. Sequencing was performed on peripheral blood, taken before pregnancy. These receptors were obtained from a female donor with multiple sclerosis, enrolled in a pregnancy study.

V usage is TRBV7-2 and J usage is TRBJ1-2; D possibly corresponds to TRBD1 (5 bases). Germline lookup yields CDR1 SGHTA and CDR2 FQGNSA. V was clipped by 1 base and J by 4 bases, with 22 bases between them. The CDR3 sequence is 18 residues long. The CDR3 here is CASSLEFQGPRASYGYTF. CDR3 DNA sequence: TGTGCCAGCAGCTTAGAATTCCAGGGCCCTCGGGCCAGCTATGGCTACACCTTC.

The V call is TRBV28, the J call TRBJ2-1; 9 bases align to TRBD2. The CDR3 length is 15 residues. With V trimmed by 5 bases and J by 9 bases, 11 bases remained unmatched. CDR1 is MDHEN and CDR2 is SYDVKM in the germline V gene. The CDR3 sequence: CASSPLAGRLGEQFF. The CDR3 region has the DNA TGTGCCAGCAGTCCCCTAGCGGGAAGGTTAGGTGAGCAGTTCTTC.

The V and J genes are TRBV28 and TRBJ1-5, with D tentatively TRBD1 (6 bases). Trimming removed 8 bases at V and 2 bases at J, with 16 bases between. Germline CDR1 MDHEN, CDR2 SYDVKM. This CDR3 is built from 15 residues. The CDR3 sequence: CASRYEGVGNQPQHF. Here the CDR3 DNA reads TGTGCCAGCCGATACGAGGGGGTCGGCAATCAGCCCCAGCATTTT.

CDR3 protein: CASSPTSGNYNEQFF. Here the CDR3 DNA reads TGTGCCAGCAGCCCTACTAGCGGGAACTACAATGAGCAGTTCTTC. The chain joins TRBV6-1 to TRBJ2-1; 10 positions agree with TRBD2. The CDR3 loop spans 15 amino acids. The V segment lost 6 bases and the J segment 3 bases; nucleotides outside the gene matches: 5. The germline CDR1 and CDR2 sequences are MNHNS and SASEGT.

The chain has TRBV28 and TRBJ2-2, with TRBD2 matching over 7 bases. V lost 1 base and J lost 6; bases outside the gene matches: 11. CDR1 and CDR2 (germline): MDHEN, SYDVKM. The CDR3 spans 17 residues. This CDR3 is CASSLSGVGGDAGELFF. The CDR3, as DNA: TGTGCCAGCAGTTTATCGGGGGTGGGAGGGGACGCCGGGGAGCTGTTTTTT.

The chain is built from TRBV14 and TRBJ2-3, with D possibly being TRBD2 (5 bases). The germline gives CDR1 SGHDN, CDR2 FVKESK. The CDR3 sequence is 14 residues long. Trimming pared 8 bases from V and 3 bases from J, leaving 15 bases between. CDR3 coding DNA: TGTGCCAGCTCCCACGTGGGCGGGACAGATACGCAGTATTTT. Its translation: CASSHVGGTDTQYF.

The V and J genes are TRBV28 and TRBJ1-5, with TRBD1 as a possible D gene (5 bases). From germline, CDR1 is MDHEN and CDR2 SYDVKM. V dropped 3 bases and J dropped 3 bases, with 12 bases sitting between them. This CDR3 comprises 15 residues. CDR3 region: CASSLGGTHNQPQHF. In nucleotides, the CDR3 is TGTGCCAGCAGTTTGGGGGGGACCCACAATCAGCCCCAGCATTTT.

The chain couples TRBV6-6 to TRBJ1-2, with D possibly matching TRBD1 (6 bases). V was pared by 3 bases and J by 8 bases, with 16 bases between. The CDR3 loop spans 14 amino acids. Germline V gene data show CDR1 as MNHNY and CDR2 as SVGAGI (reference sequence). The CDR3 is CASSYEAGVRGYTF. The CDR3, as DNA: TGTGCCAGCAGTTATGAGGCAGGGGTTAGGGGCTACACCTTC.

The chain couples TRBV4-3 to TRBJ2-7, with TRBD1 matching 9 bases. This CDR3 is 16 amino acids long. V dropped 0 bases and J dropped 2; count of bases not matched to a gene: 5. Germline lookup yields CDR1 LGHNA and CDR2 YSLEER. This CDR3 reads CASSQDRDRATYEQYF. Here the CDR3 DNA reads TGCGCCAGCAGCCAAGACCGGGACAGGGCCACCTACGAGCAGTACTTC.

The chain employs TRBV10-3 and TRBJ2-7; 10 bases map to TRBD2. Germline assignment: CDR1 ENHRY and CDR2 SYGVKD. V lost 6 bases and J lost 0; bases outside the gene matches: 14. This CDR3 region has 18 residues. CDR3 bases: TGTGCCATCAGCCATCCGGGACTAGCGAAAGGGAGCTCCTACGAGCAGTACTTC. Amino acid sequence: CAISHPGLAKGSSYEQYF.

The chain has TRBV2 and TRBJ2-5; D might be TRBD2 (5 bases). The V gene's germline CDR1 is SNHLY and CDR2 FYNNEI. V shed 6 bases and J shed 1 base, with 12 bases lying between them. The CDR3 totals 14 residues. CDR3: CASSTGLPQETQYF. CDR3 nucleotides: TGTGCCAGCAGCACGGGGTTGCCCCAAGAGACCCAGTACTTC.

DNA of the CDR3: TGTGCCAGCAGCTTCCAGGGTAACTATGGCTACACCTTC. This translates into CASSFQGNYGYTF. V gene TRBV5-6 combines with J gene TRBJ1-2; D may be TRBD1 (5 bases). Germline CDR1 reads SGHDT; CDR2 reads YYEEEE. The CDR3 is 13 residues long. V lost 2 bases to trimming and J lost 1 base, with 6 bases between them.

This sequence joins TRBV6-5 and TRBJ2-7; 7 positions match TRBD1. The CDR3 is 16 residues long. The germline V gene encodes CDR1 MNHEY and CDR2 SVGAGI. Trimming at V came to 0 bases and at J to 2 bases, leaving 7 bases not matched to a gene. This CDR3 is CASSYSLRTGTYEQYF. The DNA of the CDR3 is TGTGCCAGCAGTTACTCGTTACGGACAGGTACCTACGAGCAGTACTTC.

The chain is built from TRBV5-1 and TRBJ1-1; D is perhaps TRBD1 (5 bases). The CDR3 has 15 amino acids. From germline, CDR1 is SGHRS and CDR2 YFSETQ. Between the trimmed V and J ends, which lost 0 bases and 5 bases, there was a span of 14 bases. In DNA form, the CDR3 reads TGCGCCAGCAGCTTGGGGCCGGGGGGGACGACTGAAGCTTTCTTT. Its protein is CASSLGPGGTTEAFF. Full variable domain (outside the CDR3, taken from reference TRBV5-1 and TRBJ1-1): KAGVTQTPRYLIKTRGQQVTLSCSPISGHRSVSWYQQTPGQGLQFLFEYFSETQRNKGNFPGRFSGRQFSNSRSEMNVSTLELGDSALYLCASSLGPGGTTEAFFGQGTRLTVV.

The V gene is TRBV29-1, the J gene TRBJ2-5; tentatively, D is TRBD2 (6 bases). Looked up from germline, CDR1 is SQVTM and CDR2 is ANQGSEA. Trimming removed 8 bases at V and 4 bases at J, with 14 bases between. The CDR3 length is 12 residues. The chain's CDR3 is CSPMVGGETQYF. CDR3 DNA sequence: TGCAGCCCCATGGTGGGGGGAGAGACCCAGTACTTC.

The chain couples TRBV4-3 to TRBJ2-5, with 9 nucleotides matching TRBD2. CDR1 LGHNA and CDR2 YSLEER come from the germline V gene. This CDR3 spans 17 amino acids. With V trimmed by 0 bases and J by 4 bases, 9 bases remained unmatched. CDR3 protein: CASSQEWSSGALETQYF. The CDR3 coding sequence is TGCGCCAGCAGCCAAGAATGGTCTAGCGGGGCATTAGAGACCCAGTACTTC.

The chain is built from TRBV10-3 and TRBJ1-1; TRBD1 might be the D (5 bases). The length of the CDR3 is 15 residues. Trimming shortened V by 3 bases and J by 0 bases, and 11 bases separated the two germline ends. Germline V lookup: CDR1 ENHRY, CDR2 SYGVKD. The CDR3 region is CAISEQAALNTEAFF. CDR3 DNA sequence: TGTGCCATCAGTGAACAGGCGGCCTTGAACACTGAAGCTTTCTTT.

The genes are TRBV9 and TRBJ2-1; D possibly corresponds to TRBD1 (5 bases). Germline-derived CDR1 and CDR2 are SGDLS and YYNGEE. This CDR3 has 15 amino acids. The V gene lost 3 bases and the J gene lost 3 bases, with 13 bases spanning the gap. For the CDR3, the DNA is TGTGCCAGCAGCGAGTGGGGCACCAACTACAATGAGCAGTTCTTC. Translation: CASSEWGTNYNEQFF.

The V gene is TRBV11-2, the J gene TRBJ2-4; 8 bases map to TRBD2. Germline CDR1 reads SGHAT; CDR2 reads FQNNGV. The CDR3 contains 17 residues. V lost 5 bases, J lost 3 bases, and 12 bases stayed unmatched. The CDR3 sequence is CASSTSGRGVGKNIQYF. Written as DNA, the CDR3 is TGTGCCAGCAGCACTAGCGGTCGGGGGGTAGGCAAAAACATTCAGTACTTC.

The gene calls are TRBV5-1 and TRBJ2-1; 10 bases fit TRBD2. Trimming removed 1 base from V and 6 bases from J; junction bases left unmatched: 1. Germline loops: CDR1 SGHRS, CDR2 YFSETQ. The CDR3 has 14 residues. This CDR3 reads CASSLRTSGNEQFF. The CDR3 DNA sequence: TGCGCCAGCAGCTTGAGGACTAGCGGCAATGAGCAGTTCTTC.

The chain is built from TRBV11-3 and TRBJ1-1, with D unresolved. Germline values: CDR1 SGHNT, CDR2 YENEEA. V lost 4 bases, J lost 0 bases, and 9 bases lay in between. The CDR3 contains 14 residues. CDR3 residues: CASSSQMVNTEAFF. DNA for the CDR3: TGTGCCAGCAGCTCACAAATGGTGAACACTGAAGCTTTCTTT.

The rearrangement uses TRBV20-1 and TRBJ2-3; 8 nucleotides agree with TRBD2. Unmatched junction bases numbered 3, after V lost 5 bases and J lost 8 bases. CDR1 is DFQATT, CDR2 SNEGSKA, per germline (reference sequence). The CDR3 consists of 11 residues. CDR3 loop: CSAPAGVTQYF. The CDR3 DNA is TGCAGTGCTCCAGCGGGAGTTACGCAGTATTTT.

The chain is built from TRBV5-1 and TRBJ2-7, with a possible D match to TRBD2 (5 bases). The CDR3 spans 13 residues. The V gene lost 7 bases and the J gene lost 6 bases, with 17 bases spanning the gap. CDR1 is SGHRS, CDR2 YFSETQ, per germline. The CDR3 sequence is CASRSVAGLEQYF. Here the CDR3 DNA reads TGCGCCAGCCGCTCCGTAGCAGGACTCGAGCAGTACTTC.

The chain employs TRBV7-8 and TRBJ2-7, with TRBD2 identical over 12 bases. The CDR3 covers 15 residues. CDR1 SGHVS and CDR2 FQNEAQ come from the germline V gene. The trim removed 5 bases at V and 4 bases at J, leaving 6 bases unmatched. CDR3 protein: CASSPTSGRYYEQYF. The CDR3 coding sequence is TGTGCCAGCAGCCCCACTAGCGGGAGGTATTACGAGCAGTACTTC. Full variable domain (rest looked up from reference TRBV7-8 and TRBJ2-7): GAGVSQSPRYKVAKRGQDVALRCDPISGHVSLFWYQQALGQGPEFLTYFQNEAQLDKSGLPSDRFFAERPEGSVSTLKIQRTQQEDSAVYLCASSPTSGRYYEQYFGPGTRLTVT.

The chain is built from TRBV6-4 and TRBJ2-7; possibly TRBD1 for D (5 bases). Germline V CDR1 and CDR2: MRHNA, SNTAGT. V was trimmed by 6 bases and J by 2 bases, leaving 11 bases between them. The CDR3 is 13 residues long. The CDR3 reads CASRRQSPYEQYF. The CDR3 nucleotides read TGTGCCAGCAGACGACAGAGCCCCTACGAGCAGTACTTC.

The chain combines TRBV6-5 with TRBJ2-5; 11 bases line up with TRBD2. Germline V gene lookup returns CDR1 MNHEY and CDR2 SVGAGI. The CDR3 totals 15 residues. After removal of 5 bases from V and 3 bases from J, the junction contained 5 bases not matched to a gene. The CDR3 DNA is TGTGCCAGCAGTAGACTAGCGGGAATAGAAGAGACCCAGTACTTC. Residues: CASSRLAGIEETQYF.

This clone came up once. V is TRBV18 and J is TRBJ2-2, with TRBD1 identical over 9 bases. CDR3 length: 16 amino acids. Germline CDR1 reads KGHSH; CDR2 reads LQKENI. V shed 5 bases, J shed 4 bases, and the junction held 8 bases outside the gene matches. The CDR3 region is CASSSYRGQSTGELFF. CDR3 nucleotides: TGTGCCAGCTCATCTTACAGGGGGCAGAGCACCGGGGAGCTGTTTTTT.

V gene TRBV5-4 combines with J gene TRBJ2-3; 11 bases agree with TRBD2. Trimming removed 4 bases from V and 2 bases from J; junction bases left unmatched: 6. Germline CDR1 and CDR2: SGHNT and YYREEE (reference sequence). The CDR3 has 16 residues. CDR3 nucleotides: TGTGCCAGCAGCCCGGGACTAGCGGCCTCCACAGATACGCAGTATTTT. As protein: CASSPGLAASTDTQYF. The whole variable domain, filled in from reference TRBV5-4 and TRBJ2-3, reads ETGVTQSPTHLIKTRGQQVTLRCSSQSGHNTVSWYQQALGQGPQFIFQYYREEENGRGNFPPRFSGLQFPNYSSELNVNALELDDSALYLCASSPGLAASTDTQYFGPGTRLTVL.